Shown below are 30 T cell receptor beta chains from a single sample sequenced in a study of blood T cells in healthy people across ages. Through a sample-barcoded 5' primer and a J-beta primer mix, a second PCR was run for roughly 7 to 11 cycles. TCRdb re-called the 5' RACE reads with MiXCR, one entry per CDR3 protein. Seen here are about 580,000 distinct CDR3 sequences, 47% observed once, and the top ten hold around 25%. The sample comprised blood. These receptors were obtained from an elderly man in good health.

The chain combines TRBV7-2 with TRBJ2-1; perhaps D is TRBD1 or TRBD2 (7 bases each). Germline lookup yields CDR1 SGHTA and CDR2 FQGNSA. With 5 bases removed from V and 7 bases from J, the gap between germline ends came to 24 bases. This CDR3 comprises 17 residues. CDR3 loop: CASSPPAQGGAGNEQFF. Written as DNA, the CDR3 is TGTGCCAGCAGCCCACCTGCGCAGGGGGGGGCCGGGAATGAGCAGTTCTTC.

This clonotype has a handful of counts. The rearrangement uses TRBV9 and TRBJ2-7; 7 positions match TRBD2. Per germline, CDR1 SGDLS and CDR2 YYNGEE. The CDR3 has 16 residues. V lost 3 bases, J lost 5 bases, and 14 bases stayed unmatched. The CDR3 reads CASSAQVGGSLNEQYF. The CDR3 DNA sequence: TGTGCCAGCAGCGCCCAGGTGGGGGGGTCTTTGAACGAGCAGTACTTC.

This clonotype has only a few counts. This chain links TRBV10-2 with TRBJ2-1, with 10 nucleotides matching TRBD2. CDR1 and CDR2 (germline): WSHSY, SAAADI. CDR3 length equals 16 residues. After removal of 6 bases from V and 4 bases from J, the junction contained 9 bases not matched to a gene. The CDR3 loop reads CASSTRTSGLYNEQFF. CDR3 bases: TGCGCCAGCAGCACGAGGACTAGCGGTCTATACAATGAGCAGTTCTTC.

This chain connects TRBV6-1 to TRBJ2-5; no clear D. CDR3 size: 14 residues. The V end lost 2 bases, the J end lost 7 bases, and 14 bases lay between the germline ends. In germline, CDR1 is MNHNS, CDR2 SASEGT. CDR3 sequence reads: CASSESSSRMTQYF. The CDR3 DNA follows: TGTGCCAGCAGTGAATCATCCTCCCGAATGACCCAGTACTTC.

The chain couples TRBV20-1 to TRBJ2-1; D possibly matches TRBD1 or TRBD2 (7 bases each). V was shortened by 1 base and J by 2 bases, with 18 bases between the two germline ends. The CDR3 is 17 amino acids. Germline-derived CDR1 and CDR2 are DFQATT and SNEGSKA (reference sequence). CDR3 sequence: CSARGGGGDRTYNEQFF. The CDR3 DNA sequence: TGCAGTGCTAGAGGTGGAGGGGGGGACAGAACCTACAATGAGCAGTTCTTC.

The genes are TRBV27 and TRBJ2-3; 7 nucleotides line up with TRBD2. V lost 2 bases, J lost 2 bases, and 4 bases stayed unmatched. The CDR3 has 15 residues. Germline V lookup: CDR1 MNHEY, CDR2 SMNVEV (reference sequence). The CDR3 sequence: CASSLQAGATDTQYF. The CDR3 bases are TGTGCCAGCAGTTTACAGGCGGGAGCCACAGATACGCAGTATTTT.

The chain employs TRBV7-2 and TRBJ1-4, with 7 bases matching TRBD1. Unmatched junction bases numbered 3, after V lost 5 bases and J lost 3 bases. Germline V CDR1 and CDR2: SGHTA, FQGNSA. CDR3 length equals 14 residues. The DNA for the CDR3 is TGTGCCAGCAGCCATGGGACAGCTAATGAAAAACTGTTTTTT. The encoded protein is CASSHGTANEKLFF. The variable domain in full, with the rest retrieved from reference TRBV7-2 and TRBJ1-4, is GAGVSQSPSNKVTEKGKDVELRCDPISGHTALYWYRQSLGQGLEFLIYFQGNSAPDKSGLPSDRFSAERTGGSVSTLTIQRTQQEDSAVYLCASSHGTANEKLFFGSGTQLSVL.

The sample holds a few counts of this clonotype. V usage is TRBV29-1 and J usage is TRBJ2-7, with D possibly being TRBD1 (5 bases). The length of the CDR3 is 12 residues. CDR1 is SQVTM and CDR2 is ANQGSEA in the germline V gene. The V end lost 4 bases, the J end lost 4 bases, and 11 bases lay between the germline ends. In nucleotides, the CDR3 is TGCAGCGTTGGACCAACAGGATACGAGCAGTACTTC. Translation gives CSVGPTGYEQYF.

This chain uses TRBV5-1 with TRBJ2-3; TRBD2 matches at 12 bases. V lost 4 bases and J lost 5; bases outside the gene matches: 2. The V gene's germline CDR1 is SGHRS and CDR2 YFSETQ. CDR3 size: 14 residues. The CDR3 nucleotides read TGCGCCAGCAGCCCGACTAGCGGGAGAGATACGCAGTATTTT. Protein sequence: CASSPTSGRDTQYF. Supplemented by reference TRBV5-1 and TRBJ2-3, the full variable domain reads KAGVTQTPRYLIKTRGQQVTLSCSPISGHRSVSWYQQTPGQGLQFLFEYFSETQRNKGNFPGRFSGRQFSNSRSEMNVSTLELGDSALYLCASSPTSGRDTQYFGPGTRLTVL.

The chain combines TRBV20-1 with TRBJ2-1; possible D gene TRBD2, 6 bases. This CDR3 contains 13 residues. CDR1 DFQATT and CDR2 SNEGSKA come from the germline V gene (reference sequence). V was trimmed by 0 bases and J by 9 bases, leaving 12 bases between them. The CDR3 sequence is CSARDPRAGEQFF. Here the CDR3 DNA reads TGCAGTGCTAGAGATCCTAGAGCGGGTGAGCAGTTCTTC.

The rearrangement uses TRBV6-6 and TRBJ2-1; 8 bases agree with TRBD2. The germline CDR1 and CDR2 sequences are MNHNY and SVGAGI (reference sequence). V lost 7 bases, J lost 12 bases, and 17 bases stayed unmatched. This CDR3 has 15 amino acids. The CDR3 nucleotides read TGTGCCAGCACCCACTCGTCCAGCGGGGGCTATCCGCAGTTCTTC. Its protein product is CASTHSSSGGYPQFF.

The CDR3 is CASSLSGPGEREPSTDTQYF. DNA of the CDR3: TGTGCCAGCAGTTTATCTGGCCCGGGGGAGCGGGAGCCTAGCACAGATACGCAGTATTTT. The J gene is TRBJ2-3, the V gene TRBV27, with 8 bases aligning to TRBD2. The CDR3 length is 20 residues. Germline CDR1 MNHEY, CDR2 SMNVEV (reference sequence). V lost 0 bases and J lost 0; bases outside the gene matches: 14.

The genes are TRBV6-2 or TRBV6-3 and TRBJ1-1; D is unclear. Looked up from germline, CDR1 is MNHEY and CDR2 is SVGEGT. The CDR3 is 14 residues long. The V end was cut by 2 bases, the J end by 1 base, with 8 bases between. The CDR3 loop is CASSYMGSNTEAFF. CDR3 in DNA: TGTGCCAGCAGTTACATGGGTTCGAACACTGAAGCTTTCTTT.

V usage is TRBV7-2 and J usage is TRBJ1-1, with unresolved D. The CDR3 length is 13 residues. Germline CDR1 reads SGHTA; CDR2 reads FQGNSA. Trimming pared 10 bases from V and 0 bases from J, leaving 12 bases between. The CDR3 reads CATRTNMNTEAFF. The CDR3 coding sequence is TGTGCCACCCGGACGAACATGAACACTGAAGCTTTCTTT. The variable domain in full, with the rest retrieved from reference TRBV7-2 and TRBJ1-1, is GAGVSQSPSNKVTEKGKDVELRCDPISGHTALYWYRQSLGQGLEFLIYFQGNSAPDKSGLPSDRFSAERTGGSVSTLTIQRTQQEDSAVYLCATRTNMNTEAFFGQGTRLTVV.

The J gene is TRBJ2-5, the V gene TRBV20-1, with D perhaps TRBD1 (6 bases). V lost 7 bases and J 5 bases, leaving 14 bases between the germline ends. CDR3 length equals 12 residues. Looked up from germline, CDR1 is DFQATT and CDR2 is SNEGSKA (reference sequence). The CDR3 coding sequence is TGCAGTGGAGGGGGATTAGGTGAGACCCAGTACTTC. It is translated as CSGGGLGETQYF.

This sequence joins TRBV7-9 and TRBJ1-1, with unresolved D. The germline gives CDR1 SEHNR, CDR2 FQNEAQ (reference sequence). CDR3 size: 13 residues. The V and J ends lost 5 bases and 2 bases respectively, with 9 bases between them. The DNA of the CDR3 is TGTGCCAGCAGCGCCGATTTTAACACTGAAGCTTTCTTT. This encodes CASSADFNTEAFF. The full variable domain, its missing parts supplied by reference TRBV7-9 and TRBJ1-1, is DTGVSQNPRHKITKRGQNVTFRCDPISEHNRLYWYRQTLGQGPEFLTYFQNEAQLEKSRLLSDRFSAERPKGSFSTLEIQRTEQGDSAMYLCASSADFNTEAFFGQGTRLTVV.

V gene TRBV7-9 combines with J gene TRBJ2-1; 7 bases are a match to TRBD1. The length of the CDR3 is 15 residues. V lost 5 bases to trimming and J lost 5 bases; unmatched junction nucleotides: 9. The germline CDR1 and CDR2 sequences are SEHNR and FQNEAQ (reference sequence). This chain's CDR3 is CASSPTGRLHNEQFF. The DNA for the CDR3 is TGTGCCAGCAGCCCGACAGGGCGACTCCACAATGAGCAGTTCTTC. The whole variable domain, filled in from reference TRBV7-9 and TRBJ2-1, reads DTGVSQNPRHKITKRGQNVTFRCDPISEHNRLYWYRQTLGQGPEFLTYFQNEAQLEKSRLLSDRFSAERPKGSFSTLEIQRTEQGDSAMYLCASSPTGRLHNEQFFGPGTRLTVL.

This sequence joins TRBV20-1 and TRBJ2-3, with D perhaps TRBD2 (6 bases). Germline V lookup: CDR1 DFQATT, CDR2 SNEGSKA (reference sequence). The CDR3 is made up of 14 amino acids. Trimming removed 4 bases at V and 6 bases at J, with 17 bases between. In DNA, the CDR3 is TGCAGTGCTAACTCCCGCGGGGCGGGCGATACGCAGTATTTT. This encodes CSANSRGAGDTQYF.

This chain joins TRBV27 and TRBJ2-3; D is undetermined. CDR1 MNHEY and CDR2 SMNVEV come from the germline V gene (reference sequence). V gave up 5 bases and J gave up 6 bases, with 15 bases separating them. The CDR3 has 14 residues. The CDR3 sequence is CASSPSFPQDTQYF. CDR3 sequence (DNA): TGTGCCAGCAGTCCAAGCTTTCCGCAGGATACGCAGTATTTT.

As DNA, the CDR3 is TGCGCCAGCAGCTTCCAGCGGGGGCCCACAGATACGCAGTATTTT. This codes for CASSFQRGPTDTQYF. This sequence joins TRBV5-1 and TRBJ2-3; 8 nucleotides line up with TRBD2. The V and J ends lost 2 bases and 2 bases, in that order; junction bases with no gene match: 4. CDR1 and CDR2 from the germline V gene are SGHRS and YFSETQ. The CDR3 is made up of 15 amino acids.

This clonotype appeared a few times. J is TRBJ1-6 and V is TRBV20-1; the match to TRBD1 covers 7 bases. The CDR3 sequence is 13 residues long. Germline assignment: CDR1 DFQATT and CDR2 SNEGSKA (reference sequence). Trimming removed 3 bases from V and 6 bases from J; junction bases left unmatched: 2. The CDR3 DNA is TGCAGTGCTAGGGGGACAGCTAATTCACCCCTCCACTTT. This translates into CSARGTANSPLHF.

This clonotype was detected a few times. The chain couples TRBV7-9 to TRBJ2-5, with TRBD1 identical over 9 bases. V shed 4 bases and J 3 bases; nucleotides not matched to a gene: 3. CDR3 size: 14 residues. Germline-derived CDR1 and CDR2 are SEHNR and FQNEAQ (reference sequence). CDR3 DNA sequence: TGTGCCAGCAGCTCAACAGGGGGCGAAGAGACCCAGTACTTC. It yields the protein CASSSTGGEETQYF.

This chain uses TRBV9 with TRBJ2-7, with 8 positions matching TRBD1. CDR1 SGDLS and CDR2 YYNGEE come from the germline V gene. The CDR3 length is 17 residues. J was trimmed by 2 bases and V by 0 bases; bases with no gene match: 10. The CDR3 coding sequence is TGTGCCAGCAGCGTAGGAACCGGACAGGGTGGGACCTACGAGCAGTACTTC. Protein: CASSVGTGQGGTYEQYF.

The J gene is TRBJ2-3, the V gene TRBV9, with 8 nucleotides matching TRBD2. CDR1 and CDR2 (germline): SGDLS, YYNGEE. V lost 4 bases and J lost 9; bases outside the gene matches: 16. The CDR3 has 16 residues. CDR3 protein: CASSPRAGRDLTTQYF. CDR3 nucleotide sequence: TGTGCCAGCAGCCCGCGGGCCGGGAGGGACTTAACGACGCAGTATTTT.

The gene calls are TRBV5-1 and TRBJ2-1; weak D call: TRBD2 (6 bases). Deletions cut 1 base from V and 1 base from J, with 9 bases between. Germline lookup yields CDR1 SGHRS and CDR2 YFSETQ. This CDR3 contains 15 residues. CDR3 residues: CASSLPAGSYNEQFF. DNA for the CDR3: TGCGCCAGCAGCTTGCCGGCGGGATCCTACAATGAGCAGTTCTTC.

This chain uses TRBV6-2 or TRBV6-3 with TRBJ2-6, with unresolved D. This CDR3 has 16 amino acids. Trimming left V 2 bases short and J 4 bases short, with 12 bases between. Germline CDR1 reads MNHEY; CDR2 reads SVGEGT. The CDR3 region has the DNA TGTGCCAGCAGTTACGGTAGAGCGCGGGGGGCCAACGTCCTGACTTTC. It specifies CASSYGRARGANVLTF.

The chain employs TRBV7-9 and TRBJ2-7, with 7 bases aligning to TRBD1. The V segment lost 1 base and the J segment 6 bases; nucleotides outside the gene matches: 3. Germline V gene data show CDR1 as SEHNR and CDR2 as FQNEAQ (reference sequence). CDR3 length: 13 amino acids. The CDR3 here is CASSLVRTGEQYF. The CDR3 DNA follows: TGTGCCAGCAGCTTAGTCAGGACAGGCGAGCAGTACTTC.

This clonotype occurred many times. The chain employs TRBV6-6 and TRBJ2-7; D is perhaps TRBD1 or TRBD2 (5 bases each). V lost 3 bases to trimming and J lost 2 bases, with 11 bases between them. CDR3 size: 14 residues. CDR1 and CDR2 (germline): MNHNY, SVGAGI (reference sequence). The CDR3 DNA reads as TGTGCCAGCAGTTATGAGGGGCCGACCTACGAGCAGTACTTC. Protein sequence: CASSYEGPTYEQYF.

As regards this clonotype: A much larger clonotype is one base distant, so this may be a read error. The J gene is TRBJ1-2, the V gene TRBV6-6, with 8 bases that match TRBD1. CDR3 size: 13 residues. Germline lookup yields CDR1 MNHNY and CDR2 SVGAGI (reference sequence). CDR3 loop: CVSSTDRETSYTF. In nucleotides, the CDR3 is TGTGTCAGCAGCACGGACAGGGAAACGTCCTACACCTTC.

Points on this clonotype: The junction departs from the called germline gene at one end, perhaps through a read error. The V call is TRBV29-1, the J call TRBJ2-1; 8 nucleotides align to TRBD2. The CDR3 is made up of 13 amino acids. Germline CDR1 reads SQVTM; CDR2 reads ANQGSEA. CDR3 nucleotides: TGCAGCGGCATTACTAGCGGTTACAATGGGCAGTTCTTC. Protein: CSGITSGYNGQFF.